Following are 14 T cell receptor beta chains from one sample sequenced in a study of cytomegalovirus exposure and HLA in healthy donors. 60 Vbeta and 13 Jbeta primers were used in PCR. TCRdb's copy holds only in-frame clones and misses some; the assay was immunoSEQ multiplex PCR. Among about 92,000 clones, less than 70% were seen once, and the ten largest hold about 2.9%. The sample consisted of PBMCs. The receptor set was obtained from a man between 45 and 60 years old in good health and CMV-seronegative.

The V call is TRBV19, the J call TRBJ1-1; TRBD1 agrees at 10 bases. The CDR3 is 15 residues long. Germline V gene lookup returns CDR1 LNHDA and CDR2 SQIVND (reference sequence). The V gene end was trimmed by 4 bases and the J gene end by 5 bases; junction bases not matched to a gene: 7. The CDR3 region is CASSNSDRGGTEAFF. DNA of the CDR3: TGTGCCAGTAGTAACTCGGACAGGGGGGGGACTGAAGCTTTCTTT.

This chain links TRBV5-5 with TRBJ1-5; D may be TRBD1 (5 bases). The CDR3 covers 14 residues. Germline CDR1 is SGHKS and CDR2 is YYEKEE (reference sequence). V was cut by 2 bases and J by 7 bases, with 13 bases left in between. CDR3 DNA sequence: TGTGCCAGCAGCTTTGGGGGTGCGGGACAGCCCCAGCATTTT. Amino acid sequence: CASSFGGAGQPQHF.

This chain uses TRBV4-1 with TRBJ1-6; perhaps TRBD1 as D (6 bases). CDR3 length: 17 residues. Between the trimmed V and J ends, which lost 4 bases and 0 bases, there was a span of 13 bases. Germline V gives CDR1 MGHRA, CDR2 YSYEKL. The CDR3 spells CASSREGQYSYNSPLHF. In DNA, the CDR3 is TGCGCCAGCAGCCGGGAAGGACAGTACTCCTATAATTCACCCCTCCACTTT.

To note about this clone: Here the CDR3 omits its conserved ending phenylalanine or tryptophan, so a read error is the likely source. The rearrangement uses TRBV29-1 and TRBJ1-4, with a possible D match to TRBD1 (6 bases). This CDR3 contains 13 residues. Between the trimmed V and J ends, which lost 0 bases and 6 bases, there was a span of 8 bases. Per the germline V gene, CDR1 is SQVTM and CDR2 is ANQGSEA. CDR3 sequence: CSVEEDSDEKLFV. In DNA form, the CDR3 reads TGCAGCGTTGAAGAGGACAGCGATGAAAAACTGTTTGTT.

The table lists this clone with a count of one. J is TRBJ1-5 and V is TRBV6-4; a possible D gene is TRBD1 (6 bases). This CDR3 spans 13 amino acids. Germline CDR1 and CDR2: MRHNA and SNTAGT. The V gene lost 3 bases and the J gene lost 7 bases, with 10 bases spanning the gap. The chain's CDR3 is CASSELQGQPQHF. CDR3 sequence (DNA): TGTGCCAGCAGTGAGCTACAGGGACAGCCCCAGCATTTT.

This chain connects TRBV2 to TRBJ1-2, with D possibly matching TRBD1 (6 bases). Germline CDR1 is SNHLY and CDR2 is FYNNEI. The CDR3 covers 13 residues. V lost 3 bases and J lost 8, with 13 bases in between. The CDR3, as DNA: TGTGCCAGCAGTGAGGGGGCCCGTGGCGGCTACACCTTC. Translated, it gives CASSEGARGGYTF.

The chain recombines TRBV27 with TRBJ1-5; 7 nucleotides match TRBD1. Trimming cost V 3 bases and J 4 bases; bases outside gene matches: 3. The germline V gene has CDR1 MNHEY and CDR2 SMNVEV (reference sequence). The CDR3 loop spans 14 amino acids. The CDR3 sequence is CASSLEGQNQPQHF. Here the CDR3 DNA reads TGTGCCAGCAGTTTGGAGGGACAGAATCAGCCCCAGCATTTT.

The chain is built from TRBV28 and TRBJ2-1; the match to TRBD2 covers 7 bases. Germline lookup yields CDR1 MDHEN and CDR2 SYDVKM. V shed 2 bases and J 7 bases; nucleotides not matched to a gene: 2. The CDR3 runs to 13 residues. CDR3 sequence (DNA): TGTGCCAGCAGTTTAGCGGGAGCTAATGAGCAGTTCTTC. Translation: CASSLAGANEQFF.

The CDR3 reads CASSGLAGGSTDTQYF. For the CDR3, the DNA is TGTGCCAGCAGCGGACTAGCGGGGGGAAGCACAGATACGCAGTATTTT. V gene TRBV9 combines with J gene TRBJ2-3; 13 positions agree with TRBD2. Trimming removed 3 bases from V and 0 bases from J; junction bases left unmatched: 1. Per germline, CDR1 SGDLS and CDR2 YYNGEE. This CDR3 has 16 residues.

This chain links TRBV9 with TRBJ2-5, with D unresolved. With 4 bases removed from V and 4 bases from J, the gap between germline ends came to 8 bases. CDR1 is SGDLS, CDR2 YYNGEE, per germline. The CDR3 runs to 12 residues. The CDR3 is CASSFSGETQYF. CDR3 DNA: TGTGCCAGCAGCTTCAGTGGAGAGACCCAGTACTTC.

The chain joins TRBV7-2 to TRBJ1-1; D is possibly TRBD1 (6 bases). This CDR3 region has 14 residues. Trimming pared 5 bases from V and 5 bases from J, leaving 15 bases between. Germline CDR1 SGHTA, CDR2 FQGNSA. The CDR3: CASSAREGTTEAFF. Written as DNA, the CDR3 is TGTGCCAGCAGCGCCAGGGAAGGGACAACTGAAGCTTTCTTT.

CDR3 residues: CASSLRGTTSYEQYV. The CDR3 nucleotides are TGTGCCAGCAGTTTACGGGGGACCACGTCCTACGAGCAGTACGTC. V and J are TRBV28 and TRBJ2-7, with D perhaps matching TRBD2 (6 bases). This CDR3 contains 15 residues. The V gene's germline CDR1 is MDHEN and CDR2 SYDVKM. The V and J ends lost 2 bases and 1 base respectively, with 12 bases between them.

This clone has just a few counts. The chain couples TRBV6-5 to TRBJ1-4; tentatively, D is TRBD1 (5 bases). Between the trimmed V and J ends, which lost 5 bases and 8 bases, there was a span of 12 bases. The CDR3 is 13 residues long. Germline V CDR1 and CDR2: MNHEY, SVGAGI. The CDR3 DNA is TGTGCCAGCAGTCGACAGAGAGGCGAAAAACTGTTTTTT. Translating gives CASSRQRGEKLFF.

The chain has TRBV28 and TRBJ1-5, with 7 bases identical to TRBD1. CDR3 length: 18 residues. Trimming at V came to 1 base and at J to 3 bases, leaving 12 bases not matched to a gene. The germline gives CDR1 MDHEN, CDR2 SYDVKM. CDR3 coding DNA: TGTGCCAGCAGTTTATTCAGGGACAGCTACCTCCCCAATCAGCCCCAGCATTTT. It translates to CASSLFRDSYLPNQPQHF.